The 27 T cell receptor beta chains presented below share a single source sample, sequenced in a study of cytomegalovirus exposure and HLA in healthy donors. The PCR had 60 Vbeta and 13 Jbeta primers. TCRdb's copy holds only in-frame clones and misses some; the assay was immunoSEQ multiplex PCR. In the table there are 160,000 or so clones, approximately 80% of which are singletons. The material sequenced was PBMCs. These receptors were obtained from a woman aged 30 to 39 in good health and CMV-seropositive.

The chain has TRBV7-2 and TRBJ1-2, with 11 bases aligning to TRBD1. CDR3 length equals 15 residues. Germline CDR1 and CDR2: SGHTA and FQGNSA. With V trimmed by 5 bases and J by 1 base, 3 bases remained unmatched. The CDR3 sequence: CASSLGTGGNYGYTF. The CDR3 DNA is TGTGCCAGCAGCCTCGGGACAGGGGGTAACTATGGCTACACCTTC.

The J gene is TRBJ2-7, the V gene TRBV6-5; perhaps TRBD1 as D (8 bases). V lost 5 bases, J lost 3 bases, and 14 bases lay in between. Germline values: CDR1 MNHEY, CDR2 SVGAGI. The CDR3 length is 14 residues. The CDR3 here is CASSETGGDYEQYF. CDR3 sequence (DNA): TGTGCCAGCAGTGAAACAGGGGGGGACTACGAGCAGTACTTC.

J is TRBJ2-1 and V is TRBV5-8; possible D gene TRBD2, 5 bases. The CDR3 has 13 amino acids. Trimming cost V 1 base and J 7 bases, with 9 bases left between them. Germline V gives CDR1 SGHTS, CDR2 YDEGEE. CDR3 sequence: CASSLWRQNEQFF. The DNA of the CDR3 is TGTGCCAGCAGCTTGTGGAGGCAGAATGAGCAGTTCTTC. Filled out from reference TRBV5-8 and TRBJ2-1, the complete variable domain reads EAGVTQSPTHLIKTRGQQATLRCSPISGHTSVYWYQQALGLGLQFLLWYDEGEERNRGNFPPRFSGRQFPNYSSELNVNALELEDSALYLCASSLWRQNEQFFGPGTRLTVL.

The V call is TRBV4-2, the J call TRBJ1-4; TRBD1 might be the D (5 bases). Germline CDR1 reads LGHNA; CDR2 reads YNFKEQ. V lost 0 bases and J 3 bases, leaving 11 bases between the germline ends. The CDR3 runs 16 residues. In nucleotides, the CDR3 is TGTGCCAGCAGCCAAGATGGTAGGGGCTCTAATGAAAAACTGTTTTTT. This sequence encodes CASSQDGRGSNEKLFF.

This clone was counted a few times. The chain has TRBV6-6 and TRBJ2-5; no firm D call. The CDR3 is 16 amino acids. In germline, CDR1 is MNHNY, CDR2 SVGAGI (reference sequence). V gave up 5 bases and J gave up 1 base, with 17 bases separating them. The CDR3 spells CASSRSHLGPQETQYF. The CDR3 DNA is TGTGCCAGCAGTCGATCACACCTAGGCCCCCAAGAGACCCAGTACTTC.

The V gene is TRBV4-3, the J gene TRBJ2-2; 7 nucleotides agree with TRBD1. Looked up from germline, CDR1 is LGHNA and CDR2 is YSLEER. The trim removed 8 bases at V and 1 base at J, leaving 7 bases unmatched. This CDR3 has 15 amino acids. The CDR3 loop reads CASLPGQRNTGELFF. DNA for the CDR3: TGCGCCAGCTTACCGGGACAGAGGAACACCGGGGAGCTGTTTTTT.

The chain joins TRBV5-1 to TRBJ2-5; 7 bases map to TRBD1. Germline CDR1 is SGHRS and CDR2 is YFSETQ. V lost 2 bases, J lost 5 bases, and 9 bases stayed unmatched. The CDR3 consists of 15 residues. The CDR3 nucleotides read TGCGCCAGCAGCTTTAACAGGGGCGCCCCGGAGACCCAGTACTTC. Its protein is CASSFNRGAPETQYF.

This chain uses TRBV4-2 with TRBJ1-3; D gene ambiguous. The germline V gene encodes CDR1 LGHNA and CDR2 YNFKEQ. The CDR3 contains 13 residues. Trimming cost V 3 bases and J 3 bases, with 6 bases left between them. This CDR3 reads CASSQSDGNTIYF. The DNA of the CDR3 is TGTGCCAGCAGCCAGTCAGATGGAAACACCATATATTTT.

The rearrangement joins TRBV7-7 to TRBJ2-5; 8 bases fit TRBD1. The CDR3 spans 13 residues. CDR1 and CDR2 (germline): SSHAT, FNYEAQ (reference sequence). After removal of 5 bases from V and 4 bases from J, the junction contained 3 bases not matched to a gene. CDR3 coding DNA: TGTGCCAGCAGCCAAGACAGGGGAGAGACCCAGTACTTC. Encoded protein: CASSQDRGETQYF. Using reference TRBV7-7 and TRBJ2-5 for the parts outside the CDR3, the full variable domain is GAGVSQSPRYKVTKRGQDVTLRCDPISSHATLYWYQQALGQGPEFLTYFNYEAQPDKSGLPSDRFSAERPEGSISTLTIQRTEQRDSAMYRCASSQDRGETQYFGPGTRLLVL.

This clone was found once. The rearrangement joins TRBV2 to TRBJ2-3, with unresolved D. Germline-derived CDR1 and CDR2 are SNHLY and FYNNEI. Trimming left V 7 bases short and J 1 base short, with 9 bases between. The CDR3 sequence is 13 residues long. CDR3 sequence: CASTLEGTDTQYF. The DNA for the CDR3 is TGTGCCAGCACTCTAGAGGGCACAGATACGCAGTATTTT.

The chain carries TRBV6-1 and TRBJ1-5; 8 nucleotides agree with TRBD1. Germline V lookup: CDR1 MNHNS, CDR2 SASEGT. The CDR3 consists of 17 residues. J lost 0 bases, V lost 4 bases, and 8 bases had no gene match. The CDR3, as DNA: TGTGCCAGCAGTGTAGGACAGGGTGGAAATAGCAATCAGCCCCAGCATTTT. Its translation is CASSVGQGGNSNQPQHF.

This chain joins TRBV29-1 and TRBJ1-3, with TRBD1 as a possible D gene (6 bases). This CDR3 has 15 amino acids. Trimming shortened V by 6 bases and J by 0 bases, and 15 bases separated the two germline ends. Germline CDR1 SQVTM, CDR2 ANQGSEA. The CDR3 nucleotides are TGCAGCGTCATACAGGGAACAAACTCTGGAAACACCATATATTTT. It yields the protein CSVIQGTNSGNTIYF.

V gene TRBV7-6 combines with J gene TRBJ2-1; D is perhaps TRBD2 (5 bases). The CDR3 contains 15 residues. Per germline, CDR1 SGHVS and CDR2 FNYEAQ. Trimming cost V 2 bases and J 6 bases, with 14 bases left between them. The CDR3 reads CASSLLTTLSNEQFF. The CDR3 DNA sequence: TGTGCCAGCAGCTTACTGACTACATTGAGCAATGAGCAGTTCTTC.

This clone was seen a few times. The gene calls are TRBV7-9 and TRBJ2-1; TRBD2 aligns across 11 bases. The germline CDR1 and CDR2 sequences are SEHNR and FQNEAQ (reference sequence). This CDR3 has 15 amino acids. The ends lost 5 bases at V and 8 bases at J; junction bases unmatched: 8. CDR3 sequence reads: CASSPVAGGKDEQFF. DNA for the CDR3: TGTGCCAGCAGCCCGGTAGCGGGGGGGAAAGATGAGCAGTTCTTC.

The chain carries TRBV19 and TRBJ1-2, with 7 bases lining up with TRBD1. CDR1 is LNHDA, CDR2 SQIVND, per germline (reference sequence). CDR3 length: 14 amino acids. Losses at the gene ends were 6 bases for V and 4 bases for J; bases not matched to a gene: 8. This CDR3 reads CASRGTATVYGYTF. CDR3 bases: TGTGCCAGTAGGGGGACAGCTACAGTCTATGGCTACACCTTC.

The V gene is TRBV7-2, the J gene TRBJ2-5; 11 bases are a match to TRBD2. The J call is uncertain, as TRBJ2-7 better fits the DNA end. The CDR3 extends over 14 amino acids. The germline V gene has CDR1 SGHTA and CDR2 FQGNSA. CDR3 amino acids: CASSTLAGGYEQYF. The DNA of the CDR3 is TGTGCCAGCAGCACCCTAGCGGGGGGTTACGAGCAGTACTTC.

This clone has a handful of counts. V usage is TRBV25-1 and J usage is TRBJ2-2, with 7 bases fitting TRBD1. V was pared by 3 bases and J by 1 base, with 11 bases of the junction left unmatched. The CDR3 length is 18 residues. Germline V gene sequence: CDR1 MGHDK, CDR2 SYGVNS. CDR3 nucleotides: TGTGCCAGCAGTGAGCACAGGGGCCTGGGTGTGAACACCGGGGAGCTGTTTTTT. It codes for CASSEHRGLGVNTGELFF.

The chain uses TRBV5-4 and TRBJ2-7; 8 nucleotides align to TRBD1. V gave up 0 bases and J gave up 7 bases; unmatched junction bases: 15. The CDR3 spans 17 residues. Germline V gene sequence: CDR1 SGHNT, CDR2 YYREEE (reference sequence). CDR3 amino acids: CASSLEAGGESGNEQYF. The CDR3 coding sequence is TGTGCCAGCAGCTTGGAGGCAGGGGGCGAATCGGGGAATGAGCAGTACTTC.

In this sample, this clone turned up a few times. The J gene is TRBJ1-1, the V gene TRBV6-5; D not resolved. The CDR3 loop spans 12 amino acids. Trimming left V 5 bases short and J 5 bases short, with 9 bases between. Germline lookup yields CDR1 MNHEY and CDR2 SVGAGI. The CDR3 DNA sequence: TGTGCCAGCAGTGTTACGGTTACTGAAGCTTTCTTT. Translated, it gives CASSVTVTEAFF.

This chain links TRBV2 with TRBJ1-4; D is possibly TRBD1 (6 bases). There are 16 residues in the CDR3. V was clipped by 3 bases and J by 2 bases, with 13 bases between them. Germline-derived CDR1 and CDR2 are SNHLY and FYNNEI. The CDR3 region has the DNA TGTGCCAGCAGTGAGGCAGGGGAAGGTACTAATGAAAAACTGTTTTTT. Protein: CASSEAGEGTNEKLFF.

The CDR3 is CASSRGLAGGGYEQYF. DNA of the CDR3: TGTGCCAGCAGTCGAGGTCTAGCGGGGGGGGGCTACGAGCAGTACTTC. V is TRBV7-2 and J is TRBJ2-7, with 12 bases that match TRBD2. Looked up from germline, CDR1 is SGHTA and CDR2 is FQGNSA. Germline trimming cut 6 bases from V and 3 bases from J; bases unmatched to any gene: 9. CDR3 length equals 16 residues.

The rearrangement links TRBV5-1 to TRBJ1-2, with D hard to call. Germline V gene lookup returns CDR1 SGHRS and CDR2 YFSETQ. The CDR3 is 13 amino acids. Trimming pared 4 bases from V and 3 bases from J, leaving 10 bases between. The CDR3 DNA sequence: TGCGCCAGCAGCCGTGACTCCTACTATGGCTACACCTTC. This translates into CASSRDSYYGYTF.

The chain's CDR3 is CASSSAGGPETQYF. The CDR3 nucleotides are TGTGCCAGCAGCTCAGCGGGGGGGCCAGAGACCCAGTACTTC. The chain links TRBV7-6 to TRBJ2-5; TRBD2 agrees at 10 bases. CDR3 length: 14 amino acids. Per the germline V gene, CDR1 is SGHVS and CDR2 is FNYEAQ. Trimming took 4 bases from V and 4 from J; bases not matched to a gene: 3.

The chain couples TRBV9 to TRBJ2-2, with TRBD1 as a possible D gene (5 bases). This CDR3 has 15 residues. V lost 2 bases, J lost 4 bases, and 12 bases lay in between. CDR1 is SGDLS, CDR2 YYNGEE, per germline. CDR3 in DNA: TGTGCCAGCAGCGTCTACAGGAATGTCACCGGGGAGCTGTTTTTT. It codes for CASSVYRNVTGELFF.

The V call is TRBV6-5, the J call TRBJ1-1; 8 bases are shared with TRBD1. The CDR3 has 15 residues. Germline V CDR1 and CDR2: MNHEY, SVGAGI. Losses at the gene ends were 6 bases for V and 0 bases for J; bases not matched to a gene: 6. Here the CDR3 reads CASRSPGGMNTEAFF. CDR3 nucleotides: TGTGCCAGCAGATCCCCAGGGGGCATGAACACTGAAGCTTTCTTT.

In its sample, this clone was seen a few times. Additional DNA sequences in this sample encode the identical CDR3. This chain uses TRBV5-4 with TRBJ2-5, with D maybe TRBD1 (6 bases). In germline, CDR1 is SGHNT, CDR2 YYREEE (reference sequence). Trimming took off 3 bases at V and 1 base at J, with 7 bases between the two ends. This CDR3 contains 13 residues. The CDR3 nucleotides are TGTGCCAGCAGCTCACAGGGCCAAGAGACCCAGTACTTC. It codes for CASSSQGQETQYF. The entire variable domain, with the rest obtained from reference TRBV5-4 and TRBJ2-5, is as follows: ETGVTQSPTHLIKTRGQQVTLRCSSQSGHNTVSWYQQALGQGPQFIFQYYREEENGRGNFPPRFSGLQFPNYSSELNVNALELDDSALYLCASSSQGQETQYFGPGTRLLVL.

The sample holds a few counts of this clone. The rearrangement uses TRBV29-1 and TRBJ1-2; D is perhaps TRBD1 (5 bases). Germline CDR1 SQVTM, CDR2 ANQGSEA. CDR3 size: 15 residues. Trimming removed 4 bases from V and 5 bases from J, with 20 bases in between. The CDR3 region is CSVGRSAQGGYGYTF. CDR3 coding DNA: TGCAGCGTTGGTCGTTCGGCCCAGGGTGGATATGGCTACACCTTC.